These T cell receptor beta chains were read from a single sample in a study of regulatory T cells in long-lasting Graves disease. MiXCR, applied by TCRdb to the multiplex PCR reads, yields one record per CDR3 protein. The data show hundreds of thousands of distinct CDR3 sequences, 16% seen once. These data were likewise used in another study, on T cells in Graves' hyperthyroidism and ophthalmopathy.

The sequenced sample was peripheral blood mononuclear cells (PBMCs), obtained at new diagnosis, from a patient treated with antithyroid drugs. The receptors come from a woman aged 30 to 39 with Graves disease. CDR3s include the opening cysteine and the closing phenylalanine or tryptophan. The D gene is left open where the match is weak. Only part of the rows carry a size: once, few, many, or a class if the clone is expanded.

cdr3_aa,cdr3_nt,j_call,v_call,d_call,clone_size
CASRPQGYMNTEAFF,TGTGCCAGCAGGCCCCAGGGTTACATGAACACTGAAGCTTTCTTT,TRBJ1-1,TRBV12-3/TRBV12-4,-,many
CASSLNRQGTDYGYTF,TGTGCCAGCAGCCTCAACCGACAGGGGACAGACTATGGCTACACCTTC,TRBJ1-2,TRBV7-2,TRBD1,many
CATLGGWRSNNEQFF,TGCGCCACCCTCGGGGGGTGGAGATCGAACAATGAGCAGTTCTTC,TRBJ2-1,TRBV10-2,TRBD2,few
CASSLGGGDSYEQYF,TGTGCCAGCAGCTTAGGAGGGGGCGACTCCTACGAGCAGTACTTC,TRBJ2-7,TRBV13,TRBD1,-
CSARVDTKEVYGYTF,TGCAGTGCTAGAGTGGACACCAAGGAGGTCTATGGCTACACCTTC,TRBJ1-2,TRBV20-1,-,many
CASSYVGRTGELFF,TGTGCCAGCAGTTACGTCGGCAGAACCGGGGAGCTGTTTTTT,TRBJ2-2,TRBV6-2/TRBV6-3,-,-
CASSIRSINMNTEAFF,TGTGCCAGCTCAATACGATCTATTAACATGAACACTGAAGCTTTCTTT,TRBJ1-1,TRBV18,-,-
CATSDSQGTSSYNEQFF,TGTGCCACCAGTGATTCTCAAGGGACCAGCTCCTACAATGAGCAGTTCTTC,TRBJ2-1,TRBV24-1,-,few
CASSGGRDRRNTEAFF,TGTGCCAGCAGTGGCGGGAGGGACAGGAGGAACACTGAAGCTTTCTTT,TRBJ1-1,TRBV6-2/TRBV6-3,TRBD1,many
CASSTGPTDTQYF,TGTGCCAGCAGTACAGGGCCCACAGATACGCAGTATTTT,TRBJ2-3,TRBV25-1,-,-
CASSQDARNGYTF,TGTGCCAGCAGCCAAGATGCGAGGAATGGCTACACCTTC,TRBJ1-2,TRBV3-1,-,many
CASSVEGWVEYNEQFF,TGTGCCAGCAGCGTAGAGGGTTGGGTAGAGTACAATGAGCAGTTCTTC,TRBJ2-1,TRBV9,-,-
CASSVVGESAYNEQFF,TGTGCCAGCAGCGTAGTCGGAGAAAGCGCCTACAATGAGCAGTTCTTC,TRBJ2-1,TRBV9,-,-
CASSQAGGRTYPDQPQHF,TGCGCCAGCAGCCAAGCGGGGGGGAGGACATACCCTGATCAGCCCCAGCATTTT,TRBJ1-5,TRBV4-1,-,-
CASSLEGQQFF,TGTGCCAGCAGCTTAGAAGGGCAACAGTTCTTC,TRBJ2-1,TRBV11-1,-,-